A single sample gave rise to the 15 T cell receptor beta chains below, sequenced in a study of T-cell reconstitution after alpha-beta-depleted transplantation in children. Researchers prepared the TCRbeta library using unique molecular identifiers, the study reports. TCRdb redid the calling of the PCR reads with MiXCR, one entry per CDR3 protein. The sample consists of approximately 490,000 distinct CDR3 sequences, under 12% of them appearing once. Sequenced material: PBMCs, taken before TCRalphabeta/CD19-depleted stem cell transplant. The receptors here all came from a child aged 2-15 years with inherited bone marrow failure, due to receive a stem cell transplant.

This clonotype was counted many times. CDR3 nucleotides: TGTGCCAGCAGCCCAACCGGGACCCACGAGCTGTTTTTT. Protein product: CASSPTGTHELFF. The rearrangement joins TRBV27 to TRBJ2-2; D may be TRBD1 or TRBD2 (5 bases each). V lost 6 bases to trimming and J lost 11 bases, with 16 bases between them. The germline gives CDR1 MNHEY, CDR2 SMNVEV (reference sequence). The CDR3 spans 13 residues.

The genes are TRBV20-1 and TRBJ2-3; no definite D call. The germline V gene encodes CDR1 DFQATT and CDR2 SNEGSKA (reference sequence). This CDR3 region has 15 residues. V was cut by 1 base and J by 3 bases, with 14 bases left in between. CDR3 in amino acids: CSARVPSRSTDTQYF. In DNA, the CDR3 is TGCAGTGCTAGAGTCCCTTCAAGGAGTACAGATACGCAGTATTTT.

The chain is built from TRBV7-9 and TRBJ1-2; D is unresolved. Trimming pared 5 bases from V and 5 bases from J, leaving 9 bases between. The CDR3 consists of 12 residues. Per germline, CDR1 SEHNR and CDR2 FQNEAQ (reference sequence). DNA for the CDR3: TGTGCCAGCAGCGTCAGTCCATATGGCTACACCTTC. The encoded protein is CASSVSPYGYTF.

This clonotype has ten or more counts. CDR3 nucleotide sequence: TGTGCCAGCAGCCCAGGGCGCATCGAGCAGTACTTC. This codes for CASSPGRIEQYF. The chain recombines TRBV11-2 with TRBJ2-7; D is perhaps TRBD1 (5 bases). The V end lost 5 bases, the J end lost 6 bases, and 11 bases lay between the germline ends. This CDR3 is 12 amino acids long. CDR1 is SGHAT and CDR2 is FQNNGV in the germline V gene.

This clonotype was found many times. V is TRBV28 and J is TRBJ2-7; 8 nucleotides match TRBD2. This CDR3 is 14 amino acids long. Trimming cost V 6 bases and J 2 bases; bases outside gene matches: 6. Germline CDR1 reads MDHEN; CDR2 reads SYDVKM. The chain's CDR3 is CASSLREAAYEQYF. The CDR3, as DNA: TGTGCCAGCAGCTTGCGGGAGGCGGCCTACGAGCAGTACTTC.

For this clonotype: A much larger clone is a single base away; this may be a read error. As DNA, the CDR3 is TGTGCCAGCAGCTTACCAGGCCTAAGCACTGAAGCTTTCTTT. As protein: CASSLPGLSTEAFF. The chain recombines TRBV7-2 with TRBJ1-1; no clear D gene. Trimming left V 2 bases short and J 4 bases short, with 11 bases between. This CDR3 contains 14 residues. Germline V gene sequence: CDR1 SGHTA, CDR2 FQGNSA.

This clonotype has a handful of counts. The rearrangement joins TRBV28 to TRBJ1-5; D remains unclear. Germline-derived CDR1 and CDR2 are MDHEN and SYDVKM. The germline V and J ends were trimmed by 6 bases and 2 bases, with 14 bases remaining between them. The CDR3 contains 15 residues. DNA of the CDR3: TGTGCCAGCAGCCTAGCGCCATACCGCAATCAGCCCCAGCATTTT. Amino acids: CASSLAPYRNQPQHF.

V usage is TRBV10-3 and J usage is TRBJ1-4; the D is unclear. V lost 2 bases to trimming and J lost 7 bases, with 11 bases between them. In germline, CDR1 is ENHRY, CDR2 SYGVKD. The CDR3 runs 14 residues. The CDR3 protein is CAISEEASTEKLFF. Written as DNA, the CDR3 is TGTGCCATCAGTGAGGAAGCCAGTACTGAAAAACTGTTTTTT.

A remark on this clonotype: A much larger clone lies a single base off, so this may be a read error. For the CDR3, the DNA is TGTGCCAGCAGCTTAGTTGGGAGCCCTGAGCCGTTCTTC. This codes for CASSLVGSPEPFF. V is TRBV7-2 and J is TRBJ2-1, with D perhaps TRBD2 (5 bases). The CDR3 is 13 residues long. Germline values: CDR1 SGHTA, CDR2 FQGNSA.

This clonotype was counted at least ten times. The CDR3 DNA sequence: TGCAGCGTTCACAGGGGGACTGAAGCTTTCTTT. Amino acid sequence: CSVHRGTEAFF. The chain links TRBV29-1 to TRBJ1-1, with 8 bases aligning to TRBD1. This CDR3 comprises 11 residues. The V segment lost 5 bases and the J segment 5 bases; nucleotides outside the gene matches: 1. Per the germline V gene, CDR1 is SQVTM and CDR2 is ANQGSEA.

Ten or more counts support this clonotype. J is TRBJ2-7 and V is TRBV29-1; 8 bases line up with TRBD2. V gave up 3 bases and J gave up 2 bases; unmatched junction bases: 12. The CDR3 length is 16 residues. CDR1 is SQVTM and CDR2 is ANQGSEA in the germline V gene. This chain's CDR3 is CSVEVWTAGDTYEQYF. For the CDR3, the DNA is TGCAGCGTTGAGGTTTGGACAGCGGGGGACACCTACGAGCAGTACTTC.

The chain recombines TRBV7-9 with TRBJ2-1; 10 bases agree with TRBD1. This CDR3 is built from 15 residues. V shed 2 bases and J 8 bases; nucleotides not matched to a gene: 6. Germline values: CDR1 SEHNR, CDR2 FQNEAQ (reference sequence). The CDR3 is CASSLPSTGGDEQFF. The CDR3 DNA reads TGTGCCAGCAGCTTACCATCGACAGGGGGCGATGAGCAGTTCTTC.

This clonotype has just a few counts. The V call is TRBV5-4, the J call TRBJ2-1, with 9 bases that match TRBD2. Trimming cost V 4 bases and J 9 bases; bases outside gene matches: 11. Germline V gives CDR1 SGHNT, CDR2 YYREEE (reference sequence). This CDR3 is built from 15 residues. The CDR3 nucleotides read TGTGCCAGCAGCGGTCCGGGACTAGCAGTCGGTGAGCAGTTCTTC. It specifies CASSGPGLAVGEQFF.

There are a few counts of this clonotype. The chain joins TRBV5-1 to TRBJ2-5, with TRBD1 matching over 8 bases. This CDR3 region has 15 residues. CDR1 is SGHRS, CDR2 YFSETQ, per germline. J lost 5 bases, V lost 0 bases, and 6 bases had no gene match. The CDR3 loop reads CASSLAGQAGETQYF. In nucleotides, the CDR3 is TGCGCCAGCAGCTTGGCGGGACAGGCGGGGGAGACCCAGTACTTC.

The chain uses TRBV19 and TRBJ2-5; TRBD1 matches 8 bases. Trimming took 6 bases from V and 0 from J; bases not matched to a gene: 9. The CDR3 runs to 16 residues. Germline CDR1 and CDR2: LNHDA and SQIVND (reference sequence). The CDR3 bases are TGTGCCAGTAGCGTGGGGACAGGCGAAGACCAAGAGACCCAGTACTTC. Amino acid sequence: CASSVGTGEDQETQYF.